This record covers a single T cell receptor beta chain. Its antigen is currently unknown. This CDR3 is 16 amino acids long. The germline CDR1 and CDR2 sequences are MNHEY and SMNVEV (reference sequence). V lost 6 bases and J lost 4; bases outside the gene matches: 11. Measured with immunoSEQ multiplex PCR; TCRdb has only the in-frame clones, and not every one. The table records around 50,000 clones, roughly three quarters of them present only once. This sample was taken from a study of OX40 agonist ivuxolimab in advanced cancers. Points from the study as a whole: Some of the nonresponding patients also showed low levels of normalized T-cell clonal expansion. Relative to CD4+, CD8+ T cells held more expanded clones on average.

Systemic immunosuppression or a history of autoimmune disease excluded patients. The chain uses TRBV27 and TRBJ2-7, with TRBD1 matching over 11 bases. The sequencing used CD4+ or CD8+ T cells sorted from blood, collected in a trial of the OX40 agonist ivuxolimab. This clonotype originated in an adult with an advanced solid tumor such as melanoma, head and neck, liver or kidney cancer. The CDR3 sequence is CASSAGRTGGVYEQYF. CDR3 DNA: TGTGCCAGCAGCGCGGGTAGGACAGGGGGCGTTTACGAGCAGTACTTC.